The present T cell receptor beta chain was sequenced within a study of T cell changes during pregnancy in multiple sclerosis. Sequencing used immunoSEQ multiplex PCR; TCRdb keeps in-frame clones, though not all of them. Here the sample spans some 40,000 clones, roughly 94% being singletons. Germline V gives CDR1 SGHVS, CDR2 FQNEAQ. The CDR3 is 14 amino acids. V gave up 5 bases and J gave up 3 bases; unmatched junction bases: 2. The V call is TRBV7-8, the J call TRBJ2-7, with 12 bases lining up with TRBD2. The material sequenced was peripheral blood, taken in the third trimester of pregnancy. The sequence derives from a female donor with multiple sclerosis, enrolled in a pregnancy study. This chain's CDR3 is CASSRLAGDYEQYF. The CDR3, as DNA: TGTGCCAGCAGCCGACTAGCGGGAGACTACGAGCAGTACTTC. Full variable domain (missing parts from reference TRBV7-8 and TRBJ2-7): GAGVSQSPRYKVAKRGQDVALRCDPISGHVSLFWYQQALGQGPEFLTYFQNEAQLDKSGLPSDRFFAERPEGSVSTLKIQRTQQEDSAVYLCASSRLAGDYEQYFGPGTRLTVT.